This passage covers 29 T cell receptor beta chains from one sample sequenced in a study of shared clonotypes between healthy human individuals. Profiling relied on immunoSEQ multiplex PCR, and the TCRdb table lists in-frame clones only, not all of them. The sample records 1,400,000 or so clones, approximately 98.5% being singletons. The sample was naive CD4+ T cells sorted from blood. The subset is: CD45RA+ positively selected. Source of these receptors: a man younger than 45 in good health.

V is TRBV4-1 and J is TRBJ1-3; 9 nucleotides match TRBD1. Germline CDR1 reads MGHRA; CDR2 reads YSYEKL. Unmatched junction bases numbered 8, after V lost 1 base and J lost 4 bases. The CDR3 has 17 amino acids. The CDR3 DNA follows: TGCGCCAGCAGCCAAGTTTTAGGACAGGGGAACGGAAACACCATATATTTT. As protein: CASSQVLGQGNGNTIYF.

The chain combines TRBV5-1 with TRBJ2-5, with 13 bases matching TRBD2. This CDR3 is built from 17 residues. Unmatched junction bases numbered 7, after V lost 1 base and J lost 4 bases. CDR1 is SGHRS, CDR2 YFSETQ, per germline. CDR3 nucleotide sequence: TGCGCCAGCAGCTTGAATGGACTAGCGGGAGTTGCAGAGACCCAGTACTTC. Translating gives CASSLNGLAGVAETQYF. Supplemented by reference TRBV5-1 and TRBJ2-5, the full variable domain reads KAGVTQTPRYLIKTRGQQVTLSCSPISGHRSVSWYQQTPGQGLQFLFEYFSETQRNKGNFPGRFSGRQFSNSRSEMNVSTLELGDSALYLCASSLNGLAGVAETQYFGPGTRLLVL.

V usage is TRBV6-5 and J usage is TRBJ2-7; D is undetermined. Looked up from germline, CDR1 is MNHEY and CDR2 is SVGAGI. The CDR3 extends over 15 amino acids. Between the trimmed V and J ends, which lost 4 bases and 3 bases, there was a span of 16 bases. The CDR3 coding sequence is TGTGCCAGCAGTTCCGCCGGCGGTATTGGCTACGAGCAGTACTTC. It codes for CASSSAGGIGYEQYF.

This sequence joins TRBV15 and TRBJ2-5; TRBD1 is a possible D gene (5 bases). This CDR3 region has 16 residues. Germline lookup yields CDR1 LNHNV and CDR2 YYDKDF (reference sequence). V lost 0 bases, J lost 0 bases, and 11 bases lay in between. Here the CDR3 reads CATSRDSDSYQETQYF. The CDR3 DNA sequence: TGTGCCACCAGCAGAGATTCAGACAGCTACCAAGAGACCCAGTACTTC.

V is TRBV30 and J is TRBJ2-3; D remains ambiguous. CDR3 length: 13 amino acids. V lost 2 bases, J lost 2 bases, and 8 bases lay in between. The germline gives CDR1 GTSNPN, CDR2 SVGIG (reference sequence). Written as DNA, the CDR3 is TGTGCCTGGAGTTCAGGAAACACAGATACGCAGTATTTT. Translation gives CAWSSGNTDTQYF.

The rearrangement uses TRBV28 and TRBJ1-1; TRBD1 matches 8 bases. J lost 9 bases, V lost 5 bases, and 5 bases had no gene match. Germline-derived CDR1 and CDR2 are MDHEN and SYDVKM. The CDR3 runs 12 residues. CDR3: CASSQGQAQAFF. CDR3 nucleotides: TGTGCCAGCAGTCAGGGACAGGCCCAAGCTTTCTTT.

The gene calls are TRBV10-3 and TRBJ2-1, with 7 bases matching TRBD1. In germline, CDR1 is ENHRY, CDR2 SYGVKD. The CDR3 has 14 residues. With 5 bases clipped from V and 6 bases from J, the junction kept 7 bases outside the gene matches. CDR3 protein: CAISRQGQGNEQFF. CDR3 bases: TGTGCCATCAGTCGACAGGGCCAGGGCAATGAGCAGTTCTTC.

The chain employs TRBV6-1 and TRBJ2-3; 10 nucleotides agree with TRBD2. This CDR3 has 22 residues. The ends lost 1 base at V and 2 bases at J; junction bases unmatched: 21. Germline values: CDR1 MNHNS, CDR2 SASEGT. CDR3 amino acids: CASSEVPLGLAGAGWVTDTQYF. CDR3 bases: TGTGCCAGCAGTGAAGTCCCGTTGGGCCTAGCGGGAGCGGGGTGGGTCACAGATACGCAGTATTTT.

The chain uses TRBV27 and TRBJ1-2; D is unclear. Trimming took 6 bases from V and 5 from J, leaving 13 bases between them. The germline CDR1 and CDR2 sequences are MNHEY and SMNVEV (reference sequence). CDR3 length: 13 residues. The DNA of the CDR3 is TGTGCCAGCAGCGCCGGGAGGAGATATGGCTACACCTTC. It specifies CASSAGRRYGYTF.

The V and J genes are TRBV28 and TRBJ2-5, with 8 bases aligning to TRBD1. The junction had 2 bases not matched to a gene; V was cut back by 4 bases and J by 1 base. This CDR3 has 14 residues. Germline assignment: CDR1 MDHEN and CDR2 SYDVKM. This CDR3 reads CASSYGQGQETQYF. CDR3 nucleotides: TGTGCCAGCAGTTACGGACAGGGCCAAGAGACCCAGTACTTC.

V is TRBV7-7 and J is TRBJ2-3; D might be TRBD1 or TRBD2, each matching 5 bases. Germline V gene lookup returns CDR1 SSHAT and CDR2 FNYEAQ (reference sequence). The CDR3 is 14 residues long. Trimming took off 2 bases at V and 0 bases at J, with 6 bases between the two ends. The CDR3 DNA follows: TGTGCCAGCAGCTTACGGGACAGCACAGATACGCAGTATTTT. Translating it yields CASSLRDSTDTQYF.

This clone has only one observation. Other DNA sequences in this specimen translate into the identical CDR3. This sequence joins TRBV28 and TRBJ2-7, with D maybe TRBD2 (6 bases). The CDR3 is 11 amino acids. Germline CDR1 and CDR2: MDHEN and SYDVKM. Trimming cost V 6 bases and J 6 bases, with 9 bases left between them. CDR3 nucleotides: TGTGCCAGCAGCTCGCGGGGCGAGCAGTACTTC. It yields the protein CASSSRGEQYF.

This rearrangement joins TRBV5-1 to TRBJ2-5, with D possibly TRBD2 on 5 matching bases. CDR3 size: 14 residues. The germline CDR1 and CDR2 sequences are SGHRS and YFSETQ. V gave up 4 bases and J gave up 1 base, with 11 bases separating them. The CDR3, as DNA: TGCGCCAGCAGCCTGGAGGTGAGCCAAGAGACCCAGTACTTC. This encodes CASSLEVSQETQYF. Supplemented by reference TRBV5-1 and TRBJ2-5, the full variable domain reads KAGVTQTPRYLIKTRGQQVTLSCSPISGHRSVSWYQQTPGQGLQFLFEYFSETQRNKGNFPGRFSGRQFSNSRSEMNVSTLELGDSALYLCASSLEVSQETQYFGPGTRLLVL.

CDR3 region: CASRLQGASEAFF. CDR3 nucleotide sequence: TGTGCCAGCAGACTACAGGGGGCTTCTGAAGCTTTCTTT. This chain connects TRBV2 to TRBJ1-1; 9 bases map to TRBD1. Losses at the gene ends were 6 bases for V and 6 bases for J; bases not matched to a gene: 5. The CDR3 is 13 amino acids. Germline assignment: CDR1 SNHLY and CDR2 FYNNEI.

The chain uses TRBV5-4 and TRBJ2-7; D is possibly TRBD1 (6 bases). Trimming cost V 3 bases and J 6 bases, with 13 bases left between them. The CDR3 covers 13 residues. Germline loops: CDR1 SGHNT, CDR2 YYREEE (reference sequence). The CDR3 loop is CASSSDSYPEQYF. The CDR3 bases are TGTGCCAGCAGCTCGGACAGCTATCCCGAGCAGTACTTC.

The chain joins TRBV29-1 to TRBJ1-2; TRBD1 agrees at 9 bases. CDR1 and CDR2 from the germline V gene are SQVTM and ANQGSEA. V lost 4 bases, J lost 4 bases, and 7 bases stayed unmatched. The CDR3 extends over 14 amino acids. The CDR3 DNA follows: TGCAGCGTTGGTACAGGGGGCGGAGGCTATGGCTACACCTTC. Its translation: CSVGTGGGGYGYTF.

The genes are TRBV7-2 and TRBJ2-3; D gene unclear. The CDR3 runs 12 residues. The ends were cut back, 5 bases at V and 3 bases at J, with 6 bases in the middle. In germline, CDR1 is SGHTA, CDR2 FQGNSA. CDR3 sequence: CASSRWTDTQYF. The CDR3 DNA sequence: TGTGCCAGCAGCAGGTGGACAGATACGCAGTATTTT.

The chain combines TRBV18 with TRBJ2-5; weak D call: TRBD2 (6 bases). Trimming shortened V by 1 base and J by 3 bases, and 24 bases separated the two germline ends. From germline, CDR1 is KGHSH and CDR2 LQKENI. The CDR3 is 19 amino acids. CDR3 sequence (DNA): TGTGCCAGCTCACCACTCGGGTTGCGGGGCAGAACCCTCGAAGAGACCCAGTACTTC. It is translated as CASSPLGLRGRTLEETQYF.

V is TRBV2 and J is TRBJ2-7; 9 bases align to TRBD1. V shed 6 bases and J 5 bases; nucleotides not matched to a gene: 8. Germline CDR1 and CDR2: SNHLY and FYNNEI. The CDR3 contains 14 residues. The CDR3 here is CASSLNRGLDEQYF. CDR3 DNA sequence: TGTGCCAGCAGCCTCAACAGGGGGCTCGACGAGCAGTACTTC.

CDR3 amino acids: CASSLAGGPHEQFF. The CDR3 DNA follows: TGCGCCAGCAGCTTAGCGGGAGGGCCACATGAGCAGTTCTTC. This chain joins TRBV5-1 and TRBJ2-1, with 10 positions matching TRBD2. The CDR3 has 14 residues. The junction had 4 bases not matched to a gene; V was cut back by 2 bases and J by 8 bases. CDR1 is SGHRS, CDR2 YFSETQ, per germline.

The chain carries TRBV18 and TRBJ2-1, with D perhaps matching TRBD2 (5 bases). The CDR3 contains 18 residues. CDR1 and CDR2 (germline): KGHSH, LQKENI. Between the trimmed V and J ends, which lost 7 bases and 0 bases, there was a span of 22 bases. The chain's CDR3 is CASFTTLSGGSSYNEQFF. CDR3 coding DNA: TGTGCCAGCTTCACTACTCTCAGCGGAGGCTCCTCCTACAATGAGCAGTTCTTC.

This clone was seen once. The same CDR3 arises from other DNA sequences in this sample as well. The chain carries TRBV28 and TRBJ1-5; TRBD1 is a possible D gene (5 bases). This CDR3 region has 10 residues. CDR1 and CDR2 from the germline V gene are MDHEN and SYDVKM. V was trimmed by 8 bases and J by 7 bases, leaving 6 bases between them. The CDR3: CASGGQPQHF. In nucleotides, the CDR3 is TGTGCCAGCGGGGGGCAGCCCCAGCATTTT.

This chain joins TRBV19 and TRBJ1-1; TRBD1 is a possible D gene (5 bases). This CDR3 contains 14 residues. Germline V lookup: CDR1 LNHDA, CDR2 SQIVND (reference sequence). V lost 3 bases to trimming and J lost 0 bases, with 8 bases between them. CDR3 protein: CASSMGTMNTEAFF. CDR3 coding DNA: TGTGCCAGTAGTATGGGGACCATGAACACTGAAGCTTTCTTT.

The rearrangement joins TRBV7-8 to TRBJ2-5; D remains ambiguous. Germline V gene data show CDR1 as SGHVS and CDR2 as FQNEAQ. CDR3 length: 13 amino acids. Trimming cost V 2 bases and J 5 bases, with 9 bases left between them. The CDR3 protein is CASSLLARETQYF. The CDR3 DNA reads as TGTGCCAGCAGCTTATTAGCTCGGGAGACCCAGTACTTC.

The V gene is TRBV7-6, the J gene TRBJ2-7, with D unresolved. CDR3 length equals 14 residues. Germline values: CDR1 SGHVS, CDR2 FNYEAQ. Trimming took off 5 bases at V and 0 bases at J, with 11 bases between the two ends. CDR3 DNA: TGTGCCAGCAGCGCCGAGTCGGGCTCCTACGAGCAGTACTTC. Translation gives CASSAESGSYEQYF.

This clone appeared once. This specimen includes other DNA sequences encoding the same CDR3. DNA for the CDR3: TGTGCCAGCAGCTTGGGGACTTACACAGATACGCAGTATTTT. Translating gives CASSLGTYTDTQYF. This chain uses TRBV7-9 with TRBJ2-3; TRBD2 might be the D (6 bases). Deletions cut 3 bases from V and 2 bases from J, with 9 bases between. CDR1 is SEHNR and CDR2 is FQNEAQ in the germline V gene (reference sequence). This CDR3 spans 14 amino acids.

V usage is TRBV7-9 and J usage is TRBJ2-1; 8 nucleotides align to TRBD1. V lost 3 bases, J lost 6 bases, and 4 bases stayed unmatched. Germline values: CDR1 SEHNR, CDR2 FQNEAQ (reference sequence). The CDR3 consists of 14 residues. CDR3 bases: TGTGCCAGCAGCTTCCGGCAGGGGGCCAATGAGCAGTTCTTC. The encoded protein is CASSFRQGANEQFF.

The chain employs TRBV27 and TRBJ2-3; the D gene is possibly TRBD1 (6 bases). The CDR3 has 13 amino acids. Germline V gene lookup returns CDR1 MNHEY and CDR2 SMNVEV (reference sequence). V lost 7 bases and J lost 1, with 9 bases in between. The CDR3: CASKPGGTDTQYF. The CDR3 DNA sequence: TGTGCCAGCAAGCCAGGGGGCACAGATACGCAGTATTTT.

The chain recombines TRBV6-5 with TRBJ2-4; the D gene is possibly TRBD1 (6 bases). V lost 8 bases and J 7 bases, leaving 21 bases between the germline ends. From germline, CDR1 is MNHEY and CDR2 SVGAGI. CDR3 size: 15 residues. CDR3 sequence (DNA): TGTGCCAGCCGGGATCGGACAGTCTCGGGTAACATTCAGTACTTC. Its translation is CASRDRTVSGNIQYF.